Reported below is one T cell receptor beta chain. Its antigen remains unidentified. These data come from a study of cytomegalovirus exposure and HLA in healthy donors. Study-level information: Membership in the Caucasian-associated ancestry cluster was found for 81% of a few hundred genotyped donors. Findings and caveats of the study: Most subjects had HLA-A and HLA-B alleles reportedly predicted accurately by TCR beta sequences. Among TCR sequences, most were rare, though some public TCRs appeared in many donors.

Germline loops: CDR1 MNHNS, CDR2 SASEGT. The CDR3 spans 15 residues. Between the trimmed V and J ends, which lost 6 bases and 0 bases, there was a span of 12 bases. PCR involved 60 Vbeta and 13 Jbeta primers. TCRdb keeps only in-frame clones here, not all; method: immunoSEQ multiplex PCR. Of around 150,000 clones listed, 70% to 80% were seen once; the top ten hold around 7%. The sequence derives from a man aged 35 to 55 in good health and CMV-seropositive. The sample taken for sequencing was PBMCs. This rearrangement joins TRBV6-1 to TRBJ1-5; D is possibly TRBD1 (6 bases). The CDR3 region has the DNA TGTGCCAGCAGCCAGGGGCCGGATAGCAATCAGCCCCAGCATTTT. This gives the protein CASSQGPDSNQPQHF.